The 7 T cell receptor beta chains reported below all come from one sample, sequenced in a study of blood T cell repertoires in COVID-19. This table comes from immunoSEQ multiplex PCR, and its TCRdb copy is limited to in-frame clones, with some not included. Of around 85,000 clones in the sample, nearly 90% are singletons; the top ten hold 4.3%. The material sequenced was peripheral blood. The source is a woman of 80 years or more with active or convalescent COVID-19.

The rearrangement joins TRBV11-2 to TRBJ2-5, with a possible D match to TRBD2 (5 bases). Trimming removed 5 bases from V and 1 base from J, with 8 bases in between. This CDR3 has 13 residues. Germline V gives CDR1 SGHAT, CDR2 FQNNGV. CDR3 loop: CASSPTIQETQYF. CDR3 nucleotide sequence: TGTGCCAGCAGCCCGACTATCCAAGAGACCCAGTACTTC.

The CDR3 DNA reads as TGTGCCAGCAGCGTCACTCTAGCGGGAGTTGGTAATGAGCAGTTCTTC. As protein: CASSVTLAGVGNEQFF. The V and J genes are TRBV9 and TRBJ2-1; TRBD2 matches 10 bases. The germline gives CDR1 SGDLS, CDR2 YYNGEE. Trimming at V came to 2 bases and at J to 7 bases, leaving 9 bases not matched to a gene. CDR3 length equals 16 residues.

The gene calls are TRBV24-1 and TRBJ1-5, with 12 bases lining up with TRBD1. Germline assignment: CDR1 KGHDR and CDR2 SFDVKD. The CDR3 is 16 residues long. With V trimmed by 3 bases and J by 5 bases, 4 bases remained unmatched. The CDR3 DNA sequence: TGTGCCACCAGTGATGCCGGGACAGGGGGCCATCAGCCCCAGCATTTT. Residues: CATSDAGTGGHQPQHF.

This chain links TRBV7-8 with TRBJ2-5, with 9 bases lining up with TRBD2. CDR1 SGHVS and CDR2 FQNEAQ come from the germline V gene. This CDR3 comprises 14 residues. Germline trimming cut 7 bases from V and 5 bases from J; bases unmatched to any gene: 8. The CDR3 DNA reads as TGTGCCAGCAAAGATAGCGGGAGCGGGGAGACCCAGTACTTC. Amino acid sequence: CASKDSGSGETQYF.

The V and J genes are TRBV18 and TRBJ2-7; 12 bases are shared with TRBD2. The CDR3 is 15 amino acids. Germline CDR1 reads KGHSH; CDR2 reads LQKENI. The V gene end was trimmed by 3 bases and the J gene end by 5 bases; junction bases not matched to a gene: 5. CDR3 bases: TGTGCCAGCTCACCCCTAGGACTAGCGGGAAACGAGCAGTACTTC. Translated: CASSPLGLAGNEQYF.

The chain carries TRBV15 and TRBJ1-4; no firm D call. Germline V gene lookup returns CDR1 LNHNV and CDR2 YYDKDF (reference sequence). CDR3 size: 17 residues. The V end lost 5 bases, the J end lost 3 bases, and 19 bases lay between the germline ends. DNA of the CDR3: TGTGCCACCAGCCCTCCTATCCGGGATGGGCCTAATGAAAAACTGTTTTTT. Its protein product is CATSPPIRDGPNEKLFF.

This chain joins TRBV9 and TRBJ2-1, with 13 bases fitting TRBD2. CDR3 length equals 17 residues. Germline lookup yields CDR1 SGDLS and CDR2 YYNGEE. The V segment lost 2 bases and the J segment 7 bases; nucleotides outside the gene matches: 9. For the CDR3, the DNA is TGTGCCAGCAGCGTGGCCGCGGGACTAGCGGGACCTAATGAGCAGTTCTTC. Translating gives CASSVAAGLAGPNEQFF.